What follows describes a single T cell receptor (beta chain). Germline V gene sequence: CDR1 ENHRY, CDR2 SYGVKD. J was trimmed by 8 bases and V by 7 bases; bases with no gene match: 9. The CDR3 has 14 amino acids. The sample belongs to a study of blood T cell repertoires in COVID-19. In the original analysis: The authors estimated nucleated cell counts from reference gene primer amplification. Sequencing used immunoSEQ multiplex PCR; TCRdb keeps in-frame clones, though not all of them. V, J and clone size were drawn from that table, and D and trimming were deduced from the DNA. The sample comprises a few hundred thousand clones, roughly 81% of which are singletons, and roughly 2.6% rests with the top ten.

This clonotype was obtained from a man aged 45 to 65 who had recovered from COVID-19. This chain uses TRBV10-3 with TRBJ2-1; 9 nucleotides line up with TRBD2. Sequencing was done on a sample of peripheral blood. The chain's CDR3 is CAIKGAGGLDEQFF. The CDR3 DNA reads TGTGCCATCAAGGGTGCGGGAGGGCTTGATGAGCAGTTCTTC.